Below, 17 T cell receptor beta chains from the same sample are listed, as sequenced in a study of blood T cell repertoires in COVID-19. Produced via immunoSEQ multiplex PCR; TCRdb's table is partial and in-frame only. This sample carries about 210,000 clones, around 92% of them seen once, and the ten largest clones take 1.2%. The sample consisted of peripheral blood. The source of these receptors is a man aged 30-40 years with acute or convalescent COVID-19.

In this sample, this clone turned up once. This chain connects TRBV10-1 to TRBJ1-1; perhaps TRBD1 as D (5 bases). This CDR3 contains 17 residues. The germline gives CDR1 WNHNN, CDR2 SYGVQD (reference sequence). The V end was cut by 3 bases, the J end by 3 bases, with 20 bases between. DNA for the CDR3: TGCGCCAGCAGTGAAGCCGGGTACGGACGGGGGGACACTGAAGCTTTCTTT. This encodes CASSEAGYGRGDTEAFF.

This rearrangement joins TRBV28 to TRBJ1-2, with D tentatively TRBD1 (6 bases). Germline lookup yields CDR1 MDHEN and CDR2 SYDVKM. This CDR3 has 14 amino acids. V was cut by 6 bases and J by 14 bases, with 25 bases left in between. CDR3 protein: CASSAPGQIMACTF. CDR3 nucleotide sequence: TGTGCCAGCAGCGCCCCCGGACAGATTATGGCTTGTACCTTC.

The chain combines TRBV18 with TRBJ2-2; no firm D call. There are 13 residues in the CDR3. V was shortened by 6 bases and J by 5 bases, with 10 bases between the two germline ends. CDR1 is KGHSH and CDR2 is LQKENI in the germline V gene. The CDR3, as DNA: TGTGCCAGCTCGACCCAACAGACCGGGGAGCTGTTTTTT. It yields the protein CASSTQQTGELFF.

The V and J genes are TRBV3-1 (or the pseudogene TRBV3-2) and TRBJ1-3; D is undetermined. Germline V CDR1 and CDR2: LGHDT, YNNKEL (reference sequence). The CDR3 is 12 residues long. V was cut by 5 bases and J by 4 bases, with 6 bases left in between. CDR3 sequence reads: CASSYKGNTIYF. The CDR3 DNA sequence: TGTGCCAGCAGCTACAAGGGAAACACCATATATTTT.

The chain has TRBV28 and TRBJ1-5; 7 bases are shared with TRBD1. Germline CDR1 is MDHEN and CDR2 is SYDVKM. V shed 6 bases and J 2 bases; nucleotides not matched to a gene: 7. CDR3 length: 15 residues. The CDR3 region is CASRTTGTGNQPQHF. CDR3 bases: TGTGCCAGCAGGACTACCGGGACAGGCAATCAGCCCCAGCATTTT.

The chain joins TRBV7-2 to TRBJ2-3, with 9 bases matching TRBD2. V lost 3 bases to trimming and J lost 2 bases; unmatched junction nucleotides: 12. The CDR3 spans 18 residues. CDR1 and CDR2 from the germline V gene are SGHTA and FQGNSA. CDR3 nucleotides: TGTGCCAGCAGCTTTTCTAAGCTAGCGGGGATGCACACAGATACGCAGTATTTT. Translating it yields CASSFSKLAGMHTDTQYF.

This chain uses TRBV21-1 with TRBJ1-5; the table's D call, TRBD1, has no DNA check behind it. TRBV21-1 is tagged as a pseudogene. CDR3 size: 15 residues. In DNA, the CDR3 is TGTGCCAGCAGCTTACGACAGCATAGCAATCAGCCCCAGCATTTT. The encoded protein is CASSLRQHSNQPQHF.

This clone was observed a single time. The rearrangement joins TRBV7-9 to TRBJ1-2; 8 bases are a match to TRBD1. The CDR3 is 16 residues long. With 4 bases clipped from V and 2 bases from J, the junction kept 9 bases outside the gene matches. Germline V gene data show CDR1 as SEHNR and CDR2 as FQNEAQ (reference sequence). In nucleotides, the CDR3 is TGTGCCAGCAGCTCGCACCCGGACAGGGAGAACTATGGCTACACCTTC. Residues: CASSSHPDRENYGYTF.

Here the CDR3 reads CATSDLDRGREKLFF. CDR3 DNA: TGTGCCACCAGTGATTTGGACAGGGGGCGAGAAAAACTGTTTTTT. The rearrangement joins TRBV24-1 to TRBJ1-4; TRBD1 matches 10 bases. Germline loops: CDR1 KGHDR, CDR2 SFDVKD. Trimming took 0 bases from V and 8 from J; bases not matched to a gene: 2. CDR3 length: 15 residues.

V gene TRBV5-4 combines with J gene TRBJ2-7; possible D gene TRBD2, 6 bases. The CDR3 loop spans 15 amino acids. Germline V lookup: CDR1 SGHNT, CDR2 YYREEE (reference sequence). Trimming left V 3 bases short and J 6 bases short, with 19 bases between. CDR3 protein: CASSSGTARGVEQYF. Here the CDR3 DNA reads TGTGCCAGCAGCTCTGGGACTGCCCGTGGGGTCGAGCAGTACTTC. Drawing the rest from reference TRBV5-4 and TRBJ2-7, the complete variable domain is ETGVTQSPTHLIKTRGQQVTLRCSSQSGHNTVSWYQQALGQGPQFIFQYYREEENGRGNFPPRFSGLQFPNYSSELNVNALELDDSALYLCASSSGTARGVEQYFGPGTRLTVT.

The V gene is TRBV5-1, the J gene TRBJ2-3, with TRBD2 matching over 8 bases. The V and J ends lost 4 bases and 5 bases, in that order; junction bases with no gene match: 0. Germline V gives CDR1 SGHRS, CDR2 YFSETQ. The CDR3 loop spans 12 amino acids. The CDR3 loop is CASSSGGDTQYF. In DNA, the CDR3 is TGCGCCAGCAGCAGCGGGGGAGATACGCAGTATTTT.

This sequence joins TRBV11-1 and TRBJ2-7; the D gene is possibly TRBD1 (6 bases). The CDR3 spans 14 residues. V was pared by 4 bases and J by 6 bases, with 16 bases between. Germline assignment: CDR1 SGHAT and CDR2 FQDESV (reference sequence). The CDR3 nucleotides are TGTGCCAGCAGCTCACTCAGGGGAAGAGGCGAGCAGTACTTC. It yields the protein CASSSLRGRGEQYF.

CDR3 residues: CASSYTRGSYEQYF. CDR3 bases: TGTGCCAGCAGTTACACCAGAGGGAGCTACGAGCAGTACTTC. This chain joins TRBV6-5 and TRBJ2-7, with D possibly TRBD2 on 5 matching bases. Germline lookup yields CDR1 MNHEY and CDR2 SVGAGI. The V end was cut by 2 bases, the J end by 3 bases, with 11 bases between. This CDR3 is 14 amino acids long.

J is TRBJ1-2 and V is TRBV28; tentative D call: TRBD1 (6 bases). The germline gives CDR1 MDHEN, CDR2 SYDVKM. The CDR3 has 13 residues. The V end lost 6 bases, the J end lost 2 bases, and 10 bases lay between the germline ends. The CDR3 nucleotides read TGTGCCAGCAGGGACAGACAAAACTATGGCTACACCTTC. Amino acid sequence: CASRDRQNYGYTF.

The chain links TRBV5-6 to TRBJ2-5; 10 bases match TRBD2. Germline CDR1 reads SGHDT; CDR2 reads YYEEEE. Trimming at V came to 0 bases and at J to 14 bases, leaving 16 bases not matched to a gene. The CDR3 is made up of 16 amino acids. CDR3 sequence reads: CASSLGLAGEYPLTYF. As DNA, the CDR3 is TGTGCCAGCAGCTTGGGCCTAGCGGGAGAGTACCCCCTTACTTACTTC.

The chain carries TRBV11-1 and TRBJ1-6, with 10 bases that match TRBD1. The CDR3 has 15 amino acids. V was pared by 6 bases and J by 9 bases, with 8 bases of the junction left unmatched. CDR1 and CDR2 from the germline V gene are SGHAT and FQDESV (reference sequence). CDR3 sequence (DNA): TGTGCCAGCAGACTTCGGACAGGGGGACTTTCACCCCTCCACTTT. Translated, it gives CASRLRTGGLSPLHF.

This clone appeared a single time. The CDR3 loop is CASSLPGYNEQFF. CDR3 bases: TGCGCCAGCTCACTCCCGGGGTACAATGAGCAGTTCTTC. V is TRBV10-2 and J is TRBJ2-1; D is possibly TRBD2 (5 bases). Germline-derived CDR1 and CDR2 are WSHSY and SAAADI. V lost 8 bases and J lost 4, with 12 bases in between. The CDR3 sequence is 13 residues long.